This T cell receptor beta chain was recorded in a study of STAT5B mutations in CD4+ large granular lymphocyte leukemia. On this clone: The antigen is undetermined.

Germline CDR1 reads SQVTM; CDR2 reads ANQGSEA. Trimming took 8 bases from V and 1 from J, leaving 8 bases between them. This CDR3 has 11 residues. Study observations and caveats: Patient CD4-sorted repertoires looked more clonal than healthy CD4+ repertoires, even without putative leukemic clones. No patients shared main leukemic clonotypes, though roughly 25% appeared at low frequency elsewhere.

Repertoires were generated with immunoSEQ multiplex PCR, while TCRdb's copy carries only in-frame clones and drops some. The data contain roughly 30,000 clones, 85% to 90% of them singletons. This chain connects TRBV29-1 to TRBJ1-1; the D is unclear. Sample: CD4+ T cells from blood buffy coats. This clonotype was obtained from a human donor in good health. This CDR3 is CSLNKNTEAFF. The DNA of the CDR3 is TGCAGCCTTAACAAGAACACTGAAGCTTTCTTT.